One and the same sample provided the 5 T cell receptor beta chains below, sequenced in a study of Ad26.COV2.S vaccination and SARS-CoV-2 variants. Data came from immunoSEQ multiplex PCR; TCRdb stores just in-frame clones and leaves some out. The table includes a few hundred thousand clones, around 91% detected once. Specified treatment: 15 to 20 received Ad26.COV2.S at low or high dose, single or two shots; about 5 received placebo; per-sample allocation not given. Day 63 following the first vaccine or placebo injection was when the samples were taken. This sample comprised peripheral blood, obtained in a trial of Ad26.COV2.S vaccine versus placebo. The receptors derive from a person between 18 and 65 years old who received the Ad26.COV2.S COVID-19 vaccine or a placebo.

This chain uses TRBV7-2 with TRBJ2-3; 9 bases are a match to TRBD2. The CDR3 extends over 21 amino acids. Germline V gene sequence: CDR1 SGHTA, CDR2 FQGNSA. Trimming took 0 bases from V and 0 from J; bases not matched to a gene: 16. In nucleotides, the CDR3 is TGTGCCAGCAGCTTAGCTTGGCGGGAGGGCGAAAAGTTGACCAGCACAGATACGCAGTATTTT. Protein product: CASSLAWREGEKLTSTDTQYF.

In its sample, this clone was seen once. This sequence joins TRBV19 and TRBJ1-5, with 7 bases matching TRBD1. Germline V gene sequence: CDR1 LNHDA, CDR2 SQIVND (reference sequence). Trimming took 7 bases from V and 5 from J; bases not matched to a gene: 11. The CDR3 runs 15 residues. This CDR3 is CASMPGQVLDQPQHF. As DNA, the CDR3 is TGTGCCAGTATGCCAGGACAGGTGTTGGATCAGCCCCAGCATTTT.

V gene TRBV28 combines with J gene TRBJ2-5; TRBD2 matches 11 bases. The CDR3 is made up of 15 amino acids. After removal of 6 bases from V and 2 bases from J, the junction contained 5 bases not matched to a gene. Germline V gives CDR1 MDHEN, CDR2 SYDVKM. The CDR3 sequence: CASSRTSGFQETQYF. The CDR3 DNA reads as TGTGCCAGCAGCCGGACTAGCGGGTTTCAAGAGACCCAGTACTTC.

CDR3 amino acids: CASAGTSGSSQETQYF. In DNA form, the CDR3 reads TGTGCCAGCGCCGGGACTAGCGGGAGTTCGCAAGAGACCCAGTACTTC. The chain has TRBV27 and TRBJ2-5; 14 nucleotides align to TRBD2. CDR3 length: 16 amino acids. J lost 2 bases, V lost 8 bases, and 7 bases had no gene match. Looked up from germline, CDR1 is MNHEY and CDR2 is SMNVEV (reference sequence).

The CDR3, as DNA: TGTGCCAGCAGCACATGGGACCAGAACACCGGGGAGCTGTTTTTT. Protein sequence: CASSTWDQNTGELFF. The chain has TRBV9 and TRBJ2-2; TRBD1 or TRBD2 may be the D gene (5 bases each). This CDR3 contains 15 residues. The V end lost 4 bases, the J end lost 1 base, and 11 bases lay between the germline ends. The germline V gene has CDR1 SGDLS and CDR2 YYNGEE.